The 11 T cell receptor beta chains below come from one sample, sequenced in a study of Graves' ophthalmopathy and Graves' hyperthyroidism. The TCR beta CDR3 regions underwent amplification from RNA transcripts. The library came from an HTBI-primed first-round RT-PCR and a second-round multiplex PCR. Each CDR3 protein is one row after TCRdb ran MiXCR on the multiplex PCR reads. The sample gives tens of thousands of distinct CDR3 sequences, roughly 46% of which show up once; about 4.9% is in the top ten. Sequencing was performed on peripheral blood. These receptors originate from an adult woman with Graves' ophthalmopathy.

This clonotype was seen ten or more times. The chain is built from TRBV24-1 and TRBJ2-3, with D tentatively TRBD1 (6 bases). The CDR3 sequence is 15 residues long. Trimming stripped 2 bases from V and 4 bases from J, with 12 bases between. Germline V gives CDR1 KGHDR, CDR2 SFDVKD. CDR3 nucleotide sequence: TGTGCCACCAGTGATTCCCGCCAGGGGTCAGATACGCAGTATTTT. This encodes CATSDSRQGSDTQYF.

There are many counts of this clonotype. The rearrangement uses TRBV20-1 and TRBJ2-2; 7 positions match TRBD1. Per germline, CDR1 DFQATT and CDR2 SNEGSKA (reference sequence). The CDR3 is 16 amino acids. After removal of 0 bases from V and 3 bases from J, the junction contained 7 bases not matched to a gene. The CDR3 DNA follows: TGCAGTGCTAGAGATCTGATAGGGGGCGACACCGGGGAGCTGTTTTTT. Translation gives CSARDLIGGDTGELFF.

With regard to this clonotype: Relative to the germline gene, one junction end is altered; a read error may explain this. J is TRBJ2-7 and V is TRBV11-3, with D possibly matching TRBD2 (6 bases). Looked up from germline, CDR1 is SGHNT and CDR2 is YENEEA. The CDR3 totals 12 residues. The CDR3 bases are TGTGACAGCAGGCCAGGAGGGGATGAGCAGTACTTC. Protein product: CDSRPGGDEQYF.

This clonotype was recorded at least ten times. CDR3 amino acids: CASSSTLQGANEKLFF. The CDR3 coding sequence is TGCGCCAGCAGCTCCACACTCCAGGGGGCTAATGAAAAACTGTTTTTT. V and J are TRBV5-1 and TRBJ1-4; the match to TRBD1 covers 7 bases. This CDR3 spans 16 amino acids. Germline CDR1 and CDR2: SGHRS and YFSETQ. Germline trimming cut 3 bases from V and 3 bases from J; bases unmatched to any gene: 8. The full variable domain, completed using reference TRBV5-1 and TRBJ1-4, is KAGVTQTPRYLIKTRGQQVTLSCSPISGHRSVSWYQQTPGQGLQFLFEYFSETQRNKGNFPGRFSGRQFSNSRSEMNVSTLELGDSALYLCASSSTLQGANEKLFFGSGTQLSVL.

This clonotype has at least ten counts. The chain uses TRBV19 and TRBJ1-5; no firm D call. Per the germline V gene, CDR1 is LNHDA and CDR2 is SQIVND (reference sequence). The CDR3 is 14 residues long. Trimming took off 7 bases at V and 1 base at J, with 11 bases between the two ends. Here the CDR3 reads CASTKAASNQPQHF. DNA for the CDR3: TGTGCCAGTACCAAAGCCGCCAGCAATCAGCCCCAGCATTTT.

This clonotype was found a few times. V is TRBV18 and J is TRBJ2-3; a weak D match, TRBD1 (6 bases). Germline V gene lookup returns CDR1 KGHSH and CDR2 LQKENI. The CDR3 covers 16 residues. The V end was cut by 0 bases, the J end by 4 bases, with 14 bases between. In nucleotides, the CDR3 is TGTGCCAGCTCACCACCGGGGCCCCAGGGGCCAGATACGCAGTATTTT. This encodes CASSPPGPQGPDTQYF.

This clonotype was observed once. The rearrangement links TRBV7-3 to TRBJ2-5, with D unclear. Germline V lookup: CDR1 SGHTA, CDR2 FQGTGA. There are 16 residues in the CDR3. Trimming removed 0 bases at V and 2 bases at J, with 13 bases between. The CDR3 DNA reads TGTGCCAGCAGCTTAACGTTGGCGGCGGCACAAGAGACCCAGTACTTC. Encoded protein: CASSLTLAAAQETQYF.

V usage is TRBV7-9 and J usage is TRBJ2-5; D may be TRBD1 (5 bases). Germline V gene data show CDR1 as SEHNR and CDR2 as FQNEAQ (reference sequence). The germline V and J ends were trimmed by 10 bases and 1 base, with 13 bases remaining between them. The CDR3 has 13 residues. CDR3 residues: CAIQTALQETQYF. The CDR3 coding sequence is TGTGCCATCCAGACAGCCCTCCAAGAGACCCAGTACTTC.

This clonotype was counted ten times or more. V and J are TRBV13 and TRBJ2-7; tentative D call: TRBD1 (7 bases). The V end lost 5 bases, the J end lost 3 bases, and 17 bases lay between the germline ends. CDR1 is PRHDT and CDR2 is FYEKMQ in the germline V gene (reference sequence). The CDR3 has 15 residues. Written as DNA, the CDR3 is TGTGCCAGCAGCACCGATCAGGGGGGTATCTACGAGCAGTACTTC. It translates to CASSTDQGGIYEQYF.

Ten or more counts support this clonotype. This sequence joins TRBV13 and TRBJ2-7; no clear D gene. V was shortened by 5 bases and J by 3 bases, with 17 bases between the two germline ends. Germline CDR1 and CDR2: PRHDT and FYEKMQ (reference sequence). The CDR3 length is 15 residues. CDR3 loop: CASSDSRLGGYEQYF. The CDR3 region has the DNA TGTGCCAGCAGCGATAGTCGGCTCGGTGGCTACGAGCAGTACTTC.

This clonotype was observed a handful of times. The chain joins TRBV18 to TRBJ2-1; D is unresolved. Germline V lookup: CDR1 KGHSH, CDR2 LQKENI. V was pared by 6 bases and J by 4 bases, with 10 bases between. This CDR3 is 13 amino acids long. This CDR3 is CASSNPGYNEQFF. CDR3 sequence (DNA): TGTGCCAGCTCTAACCCCGGGTACAATGAGCAGTTCTTC. Full variable domain (rest looked up from reference TRBV18 and TRBJ2-1): NAGVMQNPRHLVRRRGQEARLRCSPMKGHSHVYWYRQLPEEGLKFMVYLQKENIIDESGMPKERFSAEFPKEGPSILRIQQVVRGDSAAYFCASSNPGYNEQFFGPGTRLTVL.